The clone carrying this T cell receptor (beta chain) was recorded at least ten times. Antigen unknown. TCRbeta library preparation incorporated unique molecular identifiers. Via MiXCR, TCRdb re-called the PCR reads, giving one row per CDR3 protein. The sample includes some 29,000 distinct CDR3 sequences, roughly 6% seen only once; the top ten take about 7%. The data are from a study of T-cell reconstitution after alpha-beta-depleted transplantation in children. Study results and limitations: Day-60 TCRbeta diversity that was high in some patients was derived from surviving recipient T cells and thymic progenitors. Approximately two months post-transplant, alpha-beta T cells reportedly originated from several hundred expanded graft clones. The authors attributed T-cell counts and diversity one year after transplant mostly to newly produced T cells.

The sequencing used PBMCs, mostly from graft donor cells, collected 180 days after TCRalphabeta/CD19-depleted stem cell transplant. This TCR derives from a male patient between 5 and 17 years old who had a stem cell transplant for acute myeloid leukemia, so the T cells may come from the graft donor.

CDR3 region: CSALGGTDTQYF. The DNA of the CDR3 is TGCAGTGCTTTAGGGGGCACAGATACGCAGTATTTT. V gene TRBV20-1 combines with J gene TRBJ2-3; possibly TRBD1 for D (5 bases). The CDR3 runs 12 residues. Trimming pared 5 bases from V and 1 base from J, leaving 7 bases between. Germline V gives CDR1 DFQATT, CDR2 SNEGSKA (reference sequence).